Detailed here is one TCR beta chain. This sample was taken from a study of blood T cell repertoires in COVID-19. About the research overall: COVID-19 samples from acute and convalescent phases originated in the United States, Italy and Spain. T cells, B-cell-depleted T cells, or PBMCs provided the cDNA or gDNA that served as material.

Source study methods: Nucleated cell number was recorded as an estimate derived from reference gene primer amplification. The protocol was immunoSEQ multiplex PCR, while the TCRdb copy is restricted to in-frame clones and leaves out a portion. V and J calls and clone size are as listed in that table; D and trimming were resolved from the DNA. The profile covers over 200,000 clones, with 86% appearing a single time and roughly 3% taken by the ten largest. CDR1 SNHLY and CDR2 FYNNEI come from the germline V gene. The ends lost 5 bases at V and 7 bases at J; junction bases unmatched: 3. The CDR3 has 14 residues.

The source of this sequence is a woman in her thirties who had recovered from COVID-19. This chain connects TRBV2 to TRBJ2-1; TRBD2 aligns across 12 bases. Sequencing was carried out using peripheral blood. CDR3 coding DNA: TGTGCCAGCAGTACTAGCGGGGGGCAGAATGAGCAGTTCTTC. It translates to CASSTSGGQNEQFF.